Below, one T cell receptor beta chain is given with its context. Its antigen is not identified. Here immunoSEQ multiplex PCR was the method, and the copy in TCRdb shows in-frame clones only, minus some. The sample has 200,000 or so clones; almost 95% are singletons. The data derive from a study of T cell responses to AZD1222 COVID-19 vaccine. Study overall: Pooling of second doses given at about 4 or about 12 weeks was done. Whole-study findings and limits: Targeting of unmutated variant regions was reportedly seen in nearly half of spike-specific TCRs. White British donors predominated, females outnumbered males, and clonal diversity was possibly underestimated.

The sequences come from peripheral blood, collected on day 0 of AZD1222 vaccination. This clonotype originated in an adult in good health.

CDR3: CAIRFSELGGNEQFF. The CDR3 coding sequence is TGTGCCATCAGGTTTAGCGAATTGGGGGGGAATGAGCAGTTCTTC. The rearrangement uses TRBV10-3 and TRBJ2-1, with 7 nucleotides matching TRBD2. The CDR3 consists of 15 residues. Germline assignment: CDR1 ENHRY and CDR2 SYGVKD. J was trimmed by 7 bases and V by 6 bases; bases with no gene match: 12.